This entry is about one T cell receptor (beta chain). Its cognate antigen is unknown. The naive CD8 population came from CD45RO-negative cells selected for CCR7, without terminally differentiated effector memory CD45RA+ cells. Produced via immunoSEQ multiplex PCR; TCRdb's table is partial and in-frame only. The sample consists of some 2,000,000 clones, 85% to 95% of them appearing once. The record originates from a study of shared clonotypes between healthy human individuals. For the study at large: A couple of female and a few male donors aged 18 to 49 were enrolled. Study-wide points: Measured sharing among donors was expected to vary with sequencing depth. The authors sampled blood alone, and tissue repertoires likely differ.

Germline V gives CDR1 WSHSY, CDR2 SAAADI. The CDR3 has 15 residues. Germline trimming cut 0 bases from V and 6 bases from J; bases unmatched to any gene: 7. The sequenced sample was naive CD8+ T cells sorted from blood. The clonotype comes from a young man in good health. The chain links TRBV10-2 to TRBJ1-1, with TRBD1 identical over 7 bases. Here the CDR3 reads CASSESGQIWPEAFF. CDR3 sequence (DNA): TGCGCCAGCAGTGAGTCGGGACAGATTTGGCCTGAAGCTTTCTTT.